Each of the 29 T cell receptor beta chains below was sequenced from the same sample in a study of molecular identifiers for immune sequencing clone quantification. Using its own MiXCR run on the PCR reads, TCRdb lists one record per CDR3 protein. The table lists 90,000 or so distinct CDR3 sequences, around a quarter of them singletons. The source material was naive CD8+ T cells from blood, with Jurkat cell RNA spiked in. The subset denotes: FACS-sorted CD8+CD4-CCR7+CD45RA+ naive T cells. The receptors were sampled from a human donor in good health. Some libraries in this study had Jurkat cell RNA spiked in.

Of note for this clonotype: A read error may produce the germline difference seen at one junction end. The chain combines TRBV11-2 with TRBJ1-5, with a possible D match to TRBD1 (6 bases). This CDR3 region has 17 residues. The V gene's germline CDR1 is SGHAT and CDR2 FQNNGV. The DNA of the CDR3 is TGTGCCAGCAGCTCCGGACAGACTGCGGCGGGCAATCAGCCCCAGCAGTTT. This codes for CASSSGQTAAGNQPQQF.

This clonotype showed up many times. The chain has TRBV5-4 and TRBJ1-5; D remains unclear. The CDR3 covers 13 residues. The germline CDR1 and CDR2 sequences are SGHNT and YYREEE (reference sequence). Trimming took off 4 bases at V and 6 bases at J, with 11 bases between the two ends. The DNA of the CDR3 is TGTGCCAGCAGCGCTGACCCATCTCAGCCCCAGCATTTT. This codes for CASSADPSQPQHF. The full variable domain, completed using reference TRBV5-4 and TRBJ1-5, is ETGVTQSPTHLIKTRGQQVTLRCSSQSGHNTVSWYQQALGQGPQFIFQYYREEENGRGNFPPRFSGLQFPNYSSELNVNALELDDSALYLCASSADPSQPQHFGDGTRLSIL.

This clonotype has more than one count but fewer than ten. The V call is TRBV27, the J call TRBJ2-7, with 7 bases matching TRBD1. The CDR3 covers 14 residues. Germline trimming cut 10 bases from V and 2 bases from J; bases unmatched to any gene: 11. Germline CDR1 reads MNHEY; CDR2 reads SMNVEV (reference sequence). The CDR3 DNA reads as TGTGCCACCAAACGACAGGGTCCGACCTACGAGCAGTACTTC. Translation gives CATKRQGPTYEQYF.

A few counts support this clonotype. This chain uses TRBV4-3 with TRBJ2-3, with a possible D match to TRBD2 (5 bases). The V gene lost 2 bases and the J gene lost 2 bases, with 17 bases spanning the gap. The germline CDR1 and CDR2 sequences are LGHNA and YSLEER. The CDR3 length is 17 residues. CDR3 DNA sequence: TGCGCCAGCAGCCAAACGTCCGCTAGCCGGCACACAGATACGCAGTATTTT. It yields the protein CASSQTSASRHTDTQYF.

A few counts support this clonotype. The gene calls are TRBV9 and TRBJ2-2; D is uncertain. This CDR3 contains 12 residues. The germline V gene has CDR1 SGDLS and CDR2 YYNGEE. V was pared by 6 bases and J by 3 bases, with 6 bases between. CDR3 bases: TGTGCCAGCAAGGCCTACACCGGGGAGCTGTTTTTT. Encoded protein: CASKAYTGELFF.

The chain is built from TRBV10-2 and TRBJ2-5; D perhaps matches TRBD2 (6 bases). CDR3 size: 13 residues. The V end lost 6 bases, the J end lost 2 bases, and 10 bases lay between the germline ends. CDR1 is WSHSY and CDR2 is SAAADI in the germline V gene. The CDR3 sequence is CASRGAGQETQYF. CDR3 sequence (DNA): TGCGCCAGCAGGGGCGCGGGGCAAGAGACCCAGTACTTC.

This clonotype was observed a few times. The chain joins TRBV5-6 to TRBJ1-1; the match to TRBD1 covers 9 bases. The CDR3 loop spans 14 amino acids. After removal of 5 bases from V and 6 bases from J, the junction contained 8 bases not matched to a gene. Germline CDR1 reads SGHDT; CDR2 reads YYEEEE. CDR3 nucleotide sequence: TGTGCCAGCAGGATACAGGGGGCGACAGCTGAAGCTTTCTTT. This codes for CASRIQGATAEAFF.

With regard to this clonotype: This clone may be a read error of a much larger clone one base away. Since no conserved phenylalanine or tryptophan closes the CDR3, a read error is the likely cause. V and J are TRBV20-1 and TRBJ2-7, with D uncertain. The CDR3 consists of 13 residues. Per the germline V gene, CDR1 is DFQATT and CDR2 is SNEGSKA (reference sequence). V was clipped by 1 base and J by 2 bases, with 9 bases between them. CDR3 in amino acids: CSARVPGPYEQYI. In nucleotides, the CDR3 is TGCAGTGCTAGAGTGCCGGGCCCCTACGAGCAGTACATC.

This chain joins TRBV28 and TRBJ2-7; the D is unclear. CDR3 length: 11 amino acids. CDR1 is MDHEN, CDR2 SYDVKM, per germline. The V and J ends lost 5 bases and 5 bases respectively, with 7 bases between them. CDR3 sequence reads: CASSDSDEQYF. The CDR3 DNA reads as TGTGCCAGCAGTGACTCGGACGAGCAGTACTTC.

The rearrangement uses TRBV5-1 and TRBJ2-3; 7 bases map to TRBD1. CDR1 is SGHRS and CDR2 is YFSETQ in the germline V gene. V gave up 0 bases and J gave up 2 bases; unmatched junction bases: 15. This CDR3 region has 19 residues. The CDR3 protein is CASSLGPGTAHILTDTQYF. In DNA form, the CDR3 reads TGCGCCAGCAGCTTGGGCCCAGGGACAGCACATATTCTCACAGATACGCAGTATTTT.

There are many counts of this clonotype. V gene TRBV29-1 combines with J gene TRBJ2-3, with 7 bases that match TRBD2. CDR3 size: 17 residues. With V trimmed by 2 bases and J by 5 bases, 16 bases remained unmatched. CDR1 is SQVTM and CDR2 is ANQGSEA in the germline V gene. The CDR3 spells CSVETLAEVLGGDTQYF. CDR3 in DNA: TGCAGCGTTGAAACTCTAGCGGAGGTACTGGGAGGAGATACGCAGTATTTT.

This clonotype was recorded a few times. The rearrangement joins TRBV20-1 to TRBJ2-2; D unclear. V lost 3 bases and J 0 bases, leaving 8 bases between the germline ends. CDR1 and CDR2 from the germline V gene are DFQATT and SNEGSKA (reference sequence). This CDR3 has 14 residues. The CDR3: CSASLETNTGELFF. CDR3 DNA sequence: TGCAGTGCTAGTTTGGAAACGAACACCGGGGAGCTGTTTTTT.

At least ten counts were recorded for this clonotype. V gene TRBV7-6 combines with J gene TRBJ2-3; D gene unclear. Trimming removed 4 bases at V and 5 bases at J, with 7 bases between. The CDR3 extends over 12 amino acids. Germline V gene sequence: CDR1 SGHVS, CDR2 FNYEAQ. CDR3 sequence: CASSSLRDTQYF. Here the CDR3 DNA reads TGTGCCAGCAGCTCCCTTAGAGATACGCAGTATTTT.

Remarks on this clonotype: A single base separates this from a much larger clone, so it may be a read error. CDR3 protein: CASSPGSLVQETQFF. The CDR3 DNA is TGTGCCAGCAGCCCAGGGTCACTGGTTCAAGAGACCCAGTTCTTC. The chain couples TRBV9 to TRBJ2-5, with D maybe TRBD1 (5 bases). Judging by the DNA end, TRBJ2-1 fits better; the J call may be wrong. Looked up from germline, CDR1 is SGDLS and CDR2 is YYNGEE. CDR3 length: 15 residues.

This clonotype was counted many times. The chain links TRBV2 to TRBJ1-1; weak D call: TRBD1 (6 bases). V was cut by 6 bases and J by 4 bases, with 15 bases left in between. Germline loops: CDR1 SNHLY, CDR2 FYNNEI. The CDR3 spans 14 residues. CDR3: CASRVLGGGTEAFF. The CDR3, as DNA: TGTGCCAGCAGGGTGCTCGGGGGCGGCACTGAAGCTTTCTTT.

Comment on this clonotype: A read error may account for a junction end that differs from germline. The V and J genes are TRBV6-2 or TRBV6-3 and TRBJ1-1; D is perhaps TRBD1 (6 bases). Germline CDR1 reads MNHEY; CDR2 reads SVGEGT. This CDR3 contains 15 residues. This chain's CDR3 is CASSHGTAGGTETFF. The CDR3 coding sequence is TGTGCCAGCAGTCACGGGACGGCCGGGGGCACTGAAACTTTCTTT.

There are a few counts of this clonotype. V and J are TRBV6-4 and TRBJ1-1; 7 bases agree with TRBD1. CDR1 MRHNA and CDR2 SNTAGT come from the germline V gene. V lost 6 bases, J lost 6 bases, and 10 bases stayed unmatched. The CDR3 is 14 amino acids. CDR3: CASRQDRENPEAFF. The CDR3 DNA sequence: TGTGCCAGCAGACAAGACAGGGAAAATCCTGAAGCTTTCTTT.

The sample holds a few counts of this clonotype. This chain connects TRBV4-2 to TRBJ2-7, with D tentatively TRBD1 or TRBD2 (6 bases each). This CDR3 contains 16 residues. The germline V and J ends were trimmed by 1 base and 3 bases, with 16 bases remaining between them. Per the germline V gene, CDR1 is LGHNA and CDR2 is YNFKEQ. Here the CDR3 DNA reads TGTGCCAGCAGCCAAGTCGGAGGGGGAGGTCTCTACGAGCAGTACTTC. Translating it yields CASSQVGGGGLYEQYF.

The chain joins TRBV7-2 to TRBJ2-7; TRBD2 is a possible D gene (5 bases). Germline values: CDR1 SGHTA, CDR2 FQGNSA. The length of the CDR3 is 14 residues. V shed 5 bases and J shed 4 bases, with 15 bases lying between them. The CDR3 reads CASSRSRGSYEQYF. The CDR3 region has the DNA TGTGCCAGCAGCCGCAGCCGGGGTAGTTACGAGCAGTACTTC.

The chain combines TRBV6-6 with TRBJ1-3; 8 positions agree with TRBD1. Per germline, CDR1 MNHNY and CDR2 SVGAGI (reference sequence). The CDR3 is 17 residues long. With V trimmed by 6 bases and J by 0 bases, 10 bases remained unmatched. CDR3 protein: CASSPGAGTGSGNTIYF. CDR3 bases: TGTGCCAGCAGCCCCGGCGCGGGGACAGGCTCTGGAAACACCATATATTTT.

This clonotype was detected a few times. This chain's CDR3 is CASSLGLSGEKLFF. In DNA form, the CDR3 reads TGTGCCAGCAGCCTTGGCCTCAGCGGAGAAAAACTGTTTTTT. The chain employs TRBV5-3 and TRBJ1-4; D is uncertain. TRBV5-3 qualifies as an ORF whose function is uncertain. CDR3 length equals 14 residues. The V end lost 8 bases, the J end lost 8 bases, and 19 bases lay between the germline ends.

The chain combines TRBV4-2 with TRBJ2-5, with TRBD2 as a possible D gene (5 bases). Germline CDR1 LGHNA, CDR2 YNFKEQ. The ends were cut back, 2 bases at V and 4 bases at J, with 14 bases in the middle. CDR3 length equals 15 residues. The CDR3 region is CASSQTNGIRETQYF. The CDR3 region has the DNA TGTGCCAGCAGCCAAACTAACGGGATCCGAGAGACCCAGTACTTC.

This clonotype has a handful of counts. CDR3 coding DNA: TGTGCCAGTAGTTTGACTAGCGGGACAAGCTCCTACAATGAGCAGTTCTTC. This sequence encodes CASSLTSGTSSYNEQFF. The V gene is TRBV19, the J gene TRBJ2-1, with TRBD2 matching over 11 bases. This CDR3 contains 17 residues. V was pared by 5 bases and J by 0 bases, with 6 bases of the junction left unmatched. CDR1 LNHDA and CDR2 SQIVND come from the germline V gene (reference sequence).

This clonotype came up many times. The gene calls are TRBV9 and TRBJ2-2; D gene ambiguous. In germline, CDR1 is SGDLS, CDR2 YYNGEE. V was pared by 4 bases and J by 0 bases, with 4 bases between. There are 13 residues in the CDR3. The CDR3 loop is CASSPANTGELFF. Here the CDR3 DNA reads TGTGCCAGCAGCCCTGCGAACACCGGGGAGCTGTTTTTT.

The chain uses TRBV6-2 or TRBV6-3 and TRBJ2-2; D unclear. Trimming pared 7 bases from V and 3 bases from J, leaving 15 bases between. Per germline, CDR1 MNHEY and CDR2 SVGEGT. CDR3 length: 15 amino acids. CDR3 DNA: TGTGCCAGCATTTTAGAATTTCCGGACACCGGGGAGCTGTTTTTT. This sequence encodes CASILEFPDTGELFF.

This clonotype was counted at least ten times. The chain joins TRBV5-4 to TRBJ2-1; 10 nucleotides agree with TRBD2. V was pared by 4 bases and J by 9 bases, with 10 bases of the junction left unmatched. Germline V gene data show CDR1 as SGHNT and CDR2 as YYREEE (reference sequence). The CDR3 is made up of 15 amino acids. This CDR3 reads CASSPAGGAGAEQFF. The CDR3 bases are TGTGCCAGCAGCCCAGCGGGAGGGGCGGGCGCTGAGCAGTTCTTC.

This clonotype was picked up many times. CDR3 sequence (DNA): TGTGCCAGCAGTCTACTGAACACTGAAGCTTTCTTT. This sequence encodes CASSLLNTEAFF. V and J are TRBV19 and TRBJ1-1, with D uncertain. This CDR3 spans 12 amino acids. Trimming stripped 9 bases from V and 0 bases from J, with 8 bases between. Germline assignment: CDR1 LNHDA and CDR2 SQIVND (reference sequence).

V gene TRBV7-9 combines with J gene TRBJ1-3; D ambiguous. The CDR3 loop spans 12 amino acids. CDR1 is SEHNR, CDR2 FQNEAQ, per germline (reference sequence). The ends were cut back, 1 base at V and 8 bases at J, with 6 bases in the middle. The CDR3 spells CASSLGSDTIYF. The CDR3, as DNA: TGTGCCAGCAGCTTAGGAAGTGACACCATATATTTT.

This clonotype was picked up many times. The V call is TRBV28, the J call TRBJ2-3, with TRBD2 identical over 14 bases. V shed 7 bases, J shed 7 bases, and the junction held 7 bases outside the gene matches. Germline CDR1 is MDHEN and CDR2 is SYDVKM. This CDR3 has 15 residues. The DNA for the CDR3 is TGTGCCAGCATCCAAGGACTAGCGGGAGGAAATACGCAGTATTTT. It codes for CASIQGLAGGNTQYF.